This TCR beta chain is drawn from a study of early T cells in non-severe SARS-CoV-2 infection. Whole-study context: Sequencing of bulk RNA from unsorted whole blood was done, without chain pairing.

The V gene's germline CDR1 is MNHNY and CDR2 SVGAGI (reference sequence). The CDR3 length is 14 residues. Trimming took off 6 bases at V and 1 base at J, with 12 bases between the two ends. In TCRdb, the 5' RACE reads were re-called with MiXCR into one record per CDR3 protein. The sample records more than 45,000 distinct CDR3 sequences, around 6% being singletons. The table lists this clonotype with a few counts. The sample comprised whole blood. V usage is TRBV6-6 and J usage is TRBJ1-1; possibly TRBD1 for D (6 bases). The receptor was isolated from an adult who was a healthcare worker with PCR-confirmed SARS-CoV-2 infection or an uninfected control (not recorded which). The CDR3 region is CASRLGTPNTEAFF. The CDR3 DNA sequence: TGTGCCAGCAGGCTCGGGACACCGAACACTGAAGCTTTCTTT.